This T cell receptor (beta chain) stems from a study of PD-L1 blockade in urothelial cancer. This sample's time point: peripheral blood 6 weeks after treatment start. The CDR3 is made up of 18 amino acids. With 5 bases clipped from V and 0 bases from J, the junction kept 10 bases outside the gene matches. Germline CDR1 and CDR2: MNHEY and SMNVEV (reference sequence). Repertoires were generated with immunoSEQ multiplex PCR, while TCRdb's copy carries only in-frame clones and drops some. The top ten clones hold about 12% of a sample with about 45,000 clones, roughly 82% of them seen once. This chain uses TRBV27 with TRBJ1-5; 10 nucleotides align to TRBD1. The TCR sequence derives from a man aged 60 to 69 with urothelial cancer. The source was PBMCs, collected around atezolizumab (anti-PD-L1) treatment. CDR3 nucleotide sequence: TGTGCCAGCAGTCAAGGGACAGGGGTCCGATATAGCAATCAGCCCCAGCATTTT. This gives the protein CASSQGTGVRYSNQPQHF.